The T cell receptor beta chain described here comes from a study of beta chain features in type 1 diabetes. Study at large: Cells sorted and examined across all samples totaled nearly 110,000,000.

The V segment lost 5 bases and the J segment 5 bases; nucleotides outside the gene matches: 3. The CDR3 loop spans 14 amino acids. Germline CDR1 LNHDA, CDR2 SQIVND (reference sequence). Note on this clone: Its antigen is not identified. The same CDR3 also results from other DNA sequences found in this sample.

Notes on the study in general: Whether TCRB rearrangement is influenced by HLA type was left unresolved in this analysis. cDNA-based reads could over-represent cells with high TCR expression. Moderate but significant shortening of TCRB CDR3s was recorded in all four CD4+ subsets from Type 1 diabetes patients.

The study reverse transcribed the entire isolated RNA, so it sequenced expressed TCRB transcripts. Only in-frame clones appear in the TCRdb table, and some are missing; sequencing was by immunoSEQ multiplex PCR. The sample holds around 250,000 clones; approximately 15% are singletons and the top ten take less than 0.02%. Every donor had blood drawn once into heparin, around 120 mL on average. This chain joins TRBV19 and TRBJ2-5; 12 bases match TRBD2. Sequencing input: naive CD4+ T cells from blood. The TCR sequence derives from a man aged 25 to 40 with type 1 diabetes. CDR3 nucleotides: TGTGCCAGTAGTCCCCTAGCGGGAGGGGAGACCCAGTACTTC. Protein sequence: CASSPLAGGETQYF.